The rows below give T cell receptor beta chains drawn from one sample of a study of T cells in Graves' hyperthyroidism and ophthalmopathy. TCRdb reanalysed the multiplex PCR reads using MiXCR and keeps one entry per CDR3 protein. The table lists around 560,000 distinct CDR3 sequences, over 15% of them singletons. The specimen was blood. Every receptor here comes from a woman aged 18-30 years with Graves' hyperthyroidism. The CDR3 runs from the conserved cysteine through the conserved F or W. D genes are given only for firm matches. A row's size may be missing; if present it is once, few, many or a size class.

j_call: TRBJ2-5; v_call: TRBV7-2; d_call: .; clone_size: many; cdr3_aa: CASSRTTYQETQYF; cdr3_nt: TGTGCCAGCAGCCGGACTACGTACCAAGAGACCCAGTACTTC
j_call: TRBJ1-1; v_call: TRBV11-3; d_call: TRBD1; clone_size: many; cdr3_aa: CASSAGQGNLDTEAFF; cdr3_nt: TGTGCCAGCAGCGCCGGACAGGGCAATTTAGACACTGAAGCTTTCTTT
j_call: TRBJ2-5; v_call: TRBV19; d_call: TRBD2; clone_size: .; cdr3_aa: CASSIEREKRETQYF; cdr3_nt: TGTGCCAGTAGTATAGAGCGGGAGAAACGAGAGACCCAGTACTTC
j_call: TRBJ1-2; v_call: TRBV19; d_call: TRBD1; clone_size: few; cdr3_aa: CASSTLGQGTSGYTF; cdr3_nt: TGTGCCAGTAGTACCCTGGGACAGGGGACGAGTGGCTACACCTTC
j_call: TRBJ2-3; v_call: TRBV19; d_call: TRBD2; clone_size: .; cdr3_aa: CASSIEGLGTDTQYF; cdr3_nt: TGTGCCAGTAGTATAGAGGGACTAGGCACAGATACGCAGTATTTT
j_call: TRBJ2-2; v_call: TRBV9; d_call: .; clone_size: few; cdr3_aa: CASRGVGPGGELFF; cdr3_nt: TGTGCCAGCCGAGGGGTGGGGCCTGGCGGGGAGCTGTTTTTT
j_call: TRBJ1-4; v_call: TRBV19; d_call: .; clone_size: .; cdr3_aa: CASSIDGPGATNEKLFF; cdr3_nt: TGTGCCAGTAGTATAGACGGCCCGGGGGCTACTAATGAAAAACTGTTTTTT
j_call: TRBJ2-2; v_call: TRBV24-1; d_call: .; clone_size: few; cdr3_aa: CATSDLRGSNTGELFF; cdr3_nt: TGTGCCACCAGTGATTTGAGGGGGTCGAACACCGGGGAGCTGTTTTTT
j_call: TRBJ2-3; v_call: TRBV11-1; d_call: .; clone_size: .; cdr3_aa: CASSLGSFGADTQYF; cdr3_nt: TGTGCCAGCAGCTTAGGTTCATTTGGGGCAGATACGCAGTATTTT
j_call: TRBJ2-2; v_call: TRBV7-6; d_call: .; clone_size: .; cdr3_aa: CASSPGVTGELFF; cdr3_nt: TGTGCCAGCAGCCCAGGGGTCACCGGGGAGCTGTTTTTT
j_call: TRBJ1-6; v_call: TRBV10-3; d_call: .; clone_size: few; cdr3_aa: CAISESSVYRESSYNSPLHF; cdr3_nt: TGTGCCATCAGTGAGTCGAGTGTATACCGAGAAAGCTCCTATAATTCACCCCTCCACTTT
j_call: TRBJ1-2; v_call: TRBV29-1; d_call: TRBD1; clone_size: .; cdr3_aa: CSVLLPGQIGDGYTF; cdr3_nt: TGCAGCGTCCTCCTCCCGGGACAGATAGGAGATGGCTACACCTTC
j_call: TRBJ2-1; v_call: TRBV28; d_call: .; clone_size: many; cdr3_aa: CASSLVWGRQFF; cdr3_nt: TGTGCCAGCAGCCTGGTTTGGGGCAGGCAGTTCTTC
j_call: TRBJ2-1; v_call: TRBV19; d_call: .; clone_size: .; cdr3_aa: CAGRDLSYNEQFF; cdr3_nt: TGTGCCGGTAGGGACCTCTCCTACAATGAGCAGTTCTTC
j_call: TRBJ2-5; v_call: TRBV20-1; d_call: TRBD2; clone_size: many; cdr3_aa: CSARVTSVGEQETQYF; cdr3_nt: TGCAGTGCTAGAGTCACTAGCGTGGGGGAACAAGAGACCCAGTACTTC
j_call: TRBJ1-2; v_call: TRBV27; d_call: .; clone_size: .; cdr3_aa: CASGSGVGGYTF; cdr3_nt: TGTGCCAGTGGATCAGGGGTAGGCGGCTACACCTTC
j_call: TRBJ2-4; v_call: TRBV18; d_call: TRBD1; clone_size: .; cdr3_aa: CASSPLDRVIGKNIQYF; cdr3_nt: TGTGCCAGCTCACCCCTTGACAGGGTCATTGGCAAAAACATTCAGTACTTC
j_call: TRBJ2-5; v_call: TRBV7-7; d_call: .; clone_size: few; cdr3_aa: CASSLEGTKETQYF; cdr3_nt: TGTGCTAGCAGCTTAGAGGGGACAAAAGAGACCCAGTACTTC
j_call: TRBJ1-6; v_call: TRBV3-1; d_call: .; clone_size: .; cdr3_aa: CASRAGWNSPLHF; cdr3_nt: TGTGCCAGCAGGGCAGGGTGGAATTCACCCCTCCACTTT
j_call: TRBJ2-5; v_call: TRBV11-3; d_call: .; clone_size: few; cdr3_aa: CASSLVGTVDTQYF; cdr3_nt: TGTGCCAGCAGCTTAGTTGGGACGGTGGACACCCAGTACTTC
j_call: TRBJ2-2; v_call: TRBV20-1; d_call: TRBD2; clone_size: many; cdr3_aa: CSAAGLAGGPHTGELFF; cdr3_nt: TGCAGTGCCGCCGGACTAGCGGGAGGGCCTCACACCGGGGAGCTGTTTTTT
j_call: TRBJ1-2; v_call: TRBV7-9; d_call: .; clone_size: many; cdr3_aa: CASSHQQRNYGYTF; cdr3_nt: TGTGCCAGCAGTCACCAACAAAGGAACTATGGCTACACCTTC
j_call: TRBJ2-2; v_call: TRBV27; d_call: .; clone_size: few; cdr3_aa: CASSSSGPEGVMFF; cdr3_nt: .
j_call: TRBJ1-5; v_call: TRBV6-1; d_call: .; clone_size: few; cdr3_aa: CASSDSGINQPQHF; cdr3_nt: TGTGCCAGCAGTGATTCAGGGATCAATCAGCCCCAGCATTTT
j_call: TRBJ1-6; v_call: TRBV10-2; d_call: .; clone_size: few; cdr3_aa: CASSDISKANSPLHF; cdr3_nt: TGCGCCAGCAGTGACATATCAAAGGCGAATTCACCCCTCCACTTT
j_call: TRBJ2-1; v_call: TRBV6-2/TRBV6-3; d_call: .; clone_size: few; cdr3_aa: CASSYLAGDYNEQFF; cdr3_nt: TGTGCCAGCAGTTATCTAGCAGGGGATTACAATGAGCAGTTCTTC
j_call: TRBJ2-3; v_call: TRBV4-3; d_call: TRBD2; clone_size: many; cdr3_aa: CASSQAPAGVGTDTQYF; cdr3_nt: TGCGCCAGCAGCCAAGCCCCAGCGGGGGTAGGTACAGATACGCAGTATTTT
j_call: TRBJ1-4; v_call: TRBV29-1; d_call: TRBD1; clone_size: .; cdr3_aa: CSVRTGTTNEKLFF; cdr3_nt: TGCAGCGTCAGGACAGGAACAACTAATGAAAAACTGTTTTTT
j_call: TRBJ1-6; v_call: TRBV7-2; d_call: .; clone_size: few; cdr3_aa: CASSLDTSFGSYNSPRHF; cdr3_nt: TGTGCCAGCAGCTTAGATACAAGTTTCGGGTCCTATAATTCACCCCGCCACTTT
j_call: TRBJ2-7; v_call: TRBV28; d_call: .; clone_size: many; cdr3_aa: CASRPLQRAIYEQYF; cdr3_nt: TGTGCCAGCAGGCCCCTTCAAAGGGCAATCTACGAGCAGTACTTC
j_call: TRBJ1-6; v_call: TRBV13; d_call: .; clone_size: .; cdr3_aa: CASSEGQSYNSPLHF; cdr3_nt: TGTGCCAGCAGTGAAGGGCAGAGCTATAATTCACCCCTCCACTTT
j_call: TRBJ2-5; v_call: TRBV3-1; d_call: TRBD2; clone_size: .; cdr3_aa: CASSQASGGYETQYF; cdr3_nt: TGTGCCAGCAGCCAAGCCAGCGGGGGGTACGAGACCCAGTACTTC
j_call: TRBJ2-1; v_call: TRBV19; d_call: TRBD2; clone_size: few; cdr3_aa: CASSAGLANPNEQFF; cdr3_nt: TGTGCCAGTAGTGCGGGACTAGCGAACCCCAATGAGCAGTTCTTC
j_call: TRBJ2-2; v_call: TRBV18; d_call: .; clone_size: few; cdr3_aa: CASPGMSGTGELFF; cdr3_nt: TGTGCCAGCCCCGGGATGAGCGGGACCGGGGAGCTGTTTTTT
j_call: TRBJ1-5; v_call: TRBV28; d_call: .; clone_size: many; cdr3_aa: CASSYRVASQPQHF; cdr3_nt: TGTGCCAGCAGTTACAGGGTGGCCAGCCAGCCCCAGCATTTT
j_call: TRBJ1-2; v_call: TRBV7-2; d_call: .; clone_size: .; cdr3_aa: CASSLEISQGYTF; cdr3_nt: TGTGCCAGCAGCTTAGAAATCTCCCAAGGCTACACCTTC
j_call: TRBJ2-2; v_call: TRBV9; d_call: .; clone_size: few; cdr3_aa: CASSVAGTGELFF; cdr3_nt: TGTGCCAGCAGCGTAGCTGGGACCGGGGAGCTGTTTTTT
j_call: TRBJ2-3; v_call: TRBV18; d_call: .; clone_size: .; cdr3_aa: CASSPSGQKAFWTDTQYF; cdr3_nt: TGTGCCAGCTCACCTTCGGGGCAGAAAGCCTTCTGGACAGATACGCAGTATTTT
j_call: TRBJ2-7; v_call: TRBV6-2/TRBV6-3; d_call: .; clone_size: few; cdr3_aa: CASSPPTRHGEQYF; cdr3_nt: TGTGCCAGCAGTCCTCCAACTAGACACGGCGAGCAGTACTTC
j_call: TRBJ2-7; v_call: TRBV6-1; d_call: .; clone_size: .; cdr3_aa: CVTGHSFSYEQYF; cdr3_nt: TGTGTAACCGGACATAGCTTCTCCTACGAGCAGTACTTC
j_call: TRBJ1-6; v_call: TRBV5-6; d_call: .; clone_size: few; cdr3_aa: CASSLVRGWQDNSPLHF; cdr3_nt: TGTGCCAGCAGCTTGGTTCGTGGCTGGCAGGATAATTCACCCCTCCACTTT
j_call: TRBJ1-2; v_call: TRBV4-3; d_call: .; clone_size: few; cdr3_aa: CASSQDLVEGRRYGYTF; cdr3_nt: TGCGCCAGCAGCCAAGATCTTGTCGAGGGCCGGCGCTATGGCTACACCTTC
j_call: TRBJ2-7; v_call: TRBV6-1; d_call: .; clone_size: .; cdr3_aa: CASRSSVYEQYF; cdr3_nt: TGTGCCAGCCGGAGCAGTGTGTACGAGCAGTACTTC
j_call: TRBJ1-3; v_call: TRBV27; d_call: TRBD1; clone_size: .; cdr3_aa: CASSFLPIGTGVSGNTIYF; cdr3_nt: TGTGCCAGCAGTTTCCTCCCCATCGGGACAGGGGTCTCTGGAAACACCATATATTTT
j_call: TRBJ1-2; v_call: TRBV19; d_call: .; clone_size: many; cdr3_aa: CASRRTAGNYGYTF; cdr3_nt: TGTGCCAGTAGACGGACCGCCGGGAACTATGGCTACACCTTC
j_call: TRBJ2-7; v_call: TRBV12-3/TRBV12-4; d_call: TRBD2; clone_size: many; cdr3_aa: CASSLEAGGPRQYF; cdr3_nt: TGTGCCAGCAGTTTAGAAGCGGGAGGACCTAGGCAGTACTTC
j_call: TRBJ2-7; v_call: TRBV4-1; d_call: TRBD2; clone_size: .; cdr3_aa: CASSQARGGSSYEQYF; cdr3_nt: TGCGCCAGCAGCCAAGCCCGGGGGGGGAGCTCCTACGAGCAGTACTTC
j_call: TRBJ2-7; v_call: TRBV6-1; d_call: TRBD1; clone_size: many; cdr3_aa: CASSEYGETGRYEQYF; cdr3_nt: TGTGCCAGCAGTGAATACGGCGAGACAGGGCGGTACGAGCAGTACTTC
j_call: TRBJ1-6; v_call: TRBV7-2; d_call: .; clone_size: .; cdr3_aa: CASSFDRNNSPLHF; cdr3_nt: TGTGCCAGCAGCTTCGACAGGAATAATTCACCCCTCCACTTT
j_call: TRBJ1-1; v_call: TRBV7-9; d_call: .; clone_size: .; cdr3_aa: CASSLAEGENTEAFF; cdr3_nt: TGTGCCAGCAGCTTAGCGGAGGGGGAGAACACTGAAGCTTTCTTT
j_call: TRBJ1-1; v_call: TRBV20-1; d_call: .; clone_size: .; cdr3_aa: CSAPAGGPNTEAFF; cdr3_nt: TGCAGTGCACCTGCTGGGGGACCGAACACTGAAGCTTTCTTT
j_call: TRBJ2-5; v_call: TRBV15; d_call: .; clone_size: .; cdr3_aa: CATSRGQDQETQYF; cdr3_nt: TGTGCCACCAGCAGAGGACAGGACCAAGAGACCCAGTACTTC
j_call: TRBJ1-1; v_call: TRBV4-1; d_call: TRBD1; clone_size: few; cdr3_aa: CASSRSDRADTEAFF; cdr3_nt: TGCGCCAGCAGCCGGAGCGACAGGGCCGACACTGAAGCTTTCTTT
j_call: TRBJ1-6; v_call: TRBV7-9; d_call: .; clone_size: .; cdr3_aa: CASSLGSGIPNSPLHF; cdr3_nt: TGTGCCAGCAGCTTGGGATCCGGGATCCCCAATTCACCCCTCCACTTT
j_call: TRBJ2-1; v_call: TRBV20-1; d_call: TRBD1; clone_size: many; cdr3_aa: CSAERGTANEQFF; cdr3_nt: TGCAGTGCGGAGCGAGGGACAGCCAATGAGCAGTTCTTC
j_call: TRBJ2-1; v_call: TRBV12-3/TRBV12-4; d_call: .; clone_size: many; cdr3_aa: CASSFPGPRVGAEYNEQFF; cdr3_nt: TGTGCCAGCAGTTTTCCGGGACCTAGGGTAGGGGCGGAGTACAATGAGCAGTTCTTC
j_call: TRBJ1-6; v_call: TRBV11-1; d_call: TRBD1; clone_size: .; cdr3_aa: CASSQSGGDSPLHF; cdr3_nt: TGCGCCAGCAGCCAATCAGGGGGCGATTCACCCCTCCACTTT